Presented here are 5 T cell receptor beta chains from one specimen sequenced in a study of blood T cell repertoires in COVID-19. Libraries were prepared by immunoSEQ multiplex PCR; TCRdb keeps only in-frame clonotypes and omits some of them. The data contain approximately 100,000 clones, approximately 81% of them singletons. The sequenced sample consisted of peripheral blood. Every receptor here comes from a woman older than 75 with acute or convalescent COVID-19.

V is TRBV3-1 (or the pseudogene TRBV3-2) and J is TRBJ1-5; tentatively, D is TRBD1 (5 bases). The V end lost 4 bases, the J end lost 9 bases, and 16 bases lay between the germline ends. The CDR3 has 14 amino acids. Germline V CDR1 and CDR2: LGHDT, YNNKEL (reference sequence). The CDR3 protein is CASSPDTTGGPQHF. The DNA of the CDR3 is TGTGCCAGCAGCCCTGACACCACAGGTGGGCCCCAGCATTTT.

This clone was counted only a few times. This chain uses TRBV10-3 with TRBJ2-1, with 9 bases that match TRBD1. Unmatched junction bases numbered 4, after V lost 9 bases and J lost 4 bases. The CDR3 totals 13 residues. Germline CDR1 ENHRY, CDR2 SYGVKD. As DNA, the CDR3 is TGTGCCATACGGGACAGGGAGTACAATGAGCAGTTCTTC. Encoded protein: CAIRDREYNEQFF.

This clone was recorded only once. The chain is built from TRBV5-1 and TRBJ2-5; D may be TRBD1 (6 bases). This CDR3 spans 14 amino acids. Germline V gives CDR1 SGHRS, CDR2 YFSETQ. The V and J ends lost 2 bases and 5 bases respectively, with 13 bases between them. The CDR3 nucleotides are TGCGCCAGCAGCTTAACCACAGGGTCGGAGACCCAGTACTTC. It is translated as CASSLTTGSETQYF.

The J gene is TRBJ1-4, the V gene TRBV28; a weak D match, TRBD1 (5 bases). V lost 5 bases and J lost 0, with 10 bases in between. The CDR3 loop spans 15 amino acids. Germline lookup yields CDR1 MDHEN and CDR2 SYDVKM. CDR3 bases: TGTGCCAGCAGTCCCGGGGGATCAACTAATGAAAAACTGTTTTTT. Protein: CASSPGGSTNEKLFF.

This clone was detected once. The chain recombines TRBV5-1 with TRBJ2-1, with 7 positions matching TRBD2. V trimming: 4 bases; J trimming: 9 bases; junction bases outside the gene matches: 7. Germline CDR1 is SGHRS and CDR2 is YFSETQ. The CDR3 sequence is 13 residues long. The CDR3 region is CASSPATSAEQFF. The DNA for the CDR3 is TGCGCCAGCAGCCCGGCTACTAGCGCTGAGCAGTTCTTC.